This T cell receptor beta chain derives from a study of cytotoxic CD8 clonotypes in ibrutinib-treated CLL. Per the germline V gene, CDR1 is LNHDA and CDR2 is SQIVND (reference sequence). The CDR3 contains 14 residues. Trimming removed 6 bases at V and 3 bases at J, with 15 bases between. The table came from immunoSEQ multiplex PCR; TCRdb's copy has only in-frame clones and leaves some out. The sample has approximately 210,000 clones, 72% seen once. The starting material was PBMCs, obtained after 24 months of ibrutinib treatment. J is TRBJ2-7 and V is TRBV19; no firm D call. The sequence came from a human donor with chronic lymphocytic leukemia. This CDR3 reads CASRESSSSYEQYF. Written as DNA, the CDR3 is TGTGCCAGTAGAGAGAGTAGCAGCAGCTACGAGCAGTACTTC.